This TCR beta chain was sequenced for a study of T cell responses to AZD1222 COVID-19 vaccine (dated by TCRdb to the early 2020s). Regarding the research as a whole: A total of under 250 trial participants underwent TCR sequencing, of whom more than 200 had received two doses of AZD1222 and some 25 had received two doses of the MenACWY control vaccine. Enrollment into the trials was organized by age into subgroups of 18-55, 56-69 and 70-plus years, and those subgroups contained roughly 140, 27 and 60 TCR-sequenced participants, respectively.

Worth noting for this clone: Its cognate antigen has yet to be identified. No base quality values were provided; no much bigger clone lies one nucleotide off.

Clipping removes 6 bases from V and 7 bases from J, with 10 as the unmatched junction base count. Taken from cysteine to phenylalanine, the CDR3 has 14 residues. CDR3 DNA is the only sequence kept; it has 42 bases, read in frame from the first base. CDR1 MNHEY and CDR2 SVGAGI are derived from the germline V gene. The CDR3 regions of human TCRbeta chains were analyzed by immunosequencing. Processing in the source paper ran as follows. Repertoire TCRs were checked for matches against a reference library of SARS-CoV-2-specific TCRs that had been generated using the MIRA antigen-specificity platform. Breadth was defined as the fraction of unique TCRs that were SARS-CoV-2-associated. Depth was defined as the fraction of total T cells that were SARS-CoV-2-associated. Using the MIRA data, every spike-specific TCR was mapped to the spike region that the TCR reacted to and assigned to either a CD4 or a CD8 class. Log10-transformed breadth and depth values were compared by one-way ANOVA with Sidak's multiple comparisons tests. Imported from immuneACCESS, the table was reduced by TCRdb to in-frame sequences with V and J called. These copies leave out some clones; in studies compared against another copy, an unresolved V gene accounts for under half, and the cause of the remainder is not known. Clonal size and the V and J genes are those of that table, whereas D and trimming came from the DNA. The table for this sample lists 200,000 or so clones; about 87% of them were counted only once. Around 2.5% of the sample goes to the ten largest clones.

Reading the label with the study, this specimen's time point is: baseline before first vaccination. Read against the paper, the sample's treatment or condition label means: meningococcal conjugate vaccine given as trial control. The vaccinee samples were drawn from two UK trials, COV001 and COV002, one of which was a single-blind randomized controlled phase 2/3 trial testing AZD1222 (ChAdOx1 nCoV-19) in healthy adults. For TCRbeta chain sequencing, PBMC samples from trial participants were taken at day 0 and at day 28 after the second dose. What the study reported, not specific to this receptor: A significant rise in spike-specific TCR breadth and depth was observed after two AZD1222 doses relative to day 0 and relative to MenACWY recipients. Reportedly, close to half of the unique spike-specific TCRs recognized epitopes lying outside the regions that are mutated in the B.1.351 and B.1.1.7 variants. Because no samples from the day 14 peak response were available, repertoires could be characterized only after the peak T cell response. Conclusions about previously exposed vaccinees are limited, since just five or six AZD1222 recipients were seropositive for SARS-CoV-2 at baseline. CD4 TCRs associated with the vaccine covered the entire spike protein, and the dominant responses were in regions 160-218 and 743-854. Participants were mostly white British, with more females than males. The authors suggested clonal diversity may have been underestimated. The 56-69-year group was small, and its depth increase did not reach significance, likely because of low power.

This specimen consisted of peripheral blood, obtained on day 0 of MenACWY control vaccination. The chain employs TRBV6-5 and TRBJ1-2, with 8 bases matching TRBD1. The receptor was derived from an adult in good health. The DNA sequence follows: TGTGCCAGCAGGTACACCGACAGGGGTCGTGGCTACACCTTC. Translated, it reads CASRYTDRGRGYTF.